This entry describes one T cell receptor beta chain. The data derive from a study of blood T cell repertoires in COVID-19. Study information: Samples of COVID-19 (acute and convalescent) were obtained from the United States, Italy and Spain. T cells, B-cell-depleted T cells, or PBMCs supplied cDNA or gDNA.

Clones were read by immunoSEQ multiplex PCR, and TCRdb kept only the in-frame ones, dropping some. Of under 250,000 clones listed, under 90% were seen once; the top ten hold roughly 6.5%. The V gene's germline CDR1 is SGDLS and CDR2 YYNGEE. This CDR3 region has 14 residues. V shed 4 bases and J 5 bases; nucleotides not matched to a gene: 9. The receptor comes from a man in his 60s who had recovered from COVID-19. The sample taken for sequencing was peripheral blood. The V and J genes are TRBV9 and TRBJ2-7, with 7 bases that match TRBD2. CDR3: CASSPSLAGDEQYF. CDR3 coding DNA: TGTGCCAGCAGCCCTTCCCTGGCGGGAGACGAGCAGTACTTC.